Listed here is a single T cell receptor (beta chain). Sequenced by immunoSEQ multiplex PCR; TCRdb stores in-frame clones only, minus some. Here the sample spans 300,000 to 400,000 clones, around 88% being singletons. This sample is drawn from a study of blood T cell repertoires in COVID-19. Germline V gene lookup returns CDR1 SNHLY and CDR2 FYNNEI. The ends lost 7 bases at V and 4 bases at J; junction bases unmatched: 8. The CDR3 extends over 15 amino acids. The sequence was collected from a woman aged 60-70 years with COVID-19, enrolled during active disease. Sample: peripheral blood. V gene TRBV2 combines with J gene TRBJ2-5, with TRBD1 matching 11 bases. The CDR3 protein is CASTPDRGHAETQYF. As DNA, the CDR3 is TGTGCCAGCACCCCGGACAGGGGGCATGCAGAGACCCAGTACTTC. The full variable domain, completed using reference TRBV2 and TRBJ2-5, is EPEVTQTPSHQVTQMGQEVILRCVPISNHLYFYWYRQILGQKVEFLVSFYNNEISEKSEIFDDQFSVERPDGSNFTLKIRSTKLEDSAMYFCASTPDRGHAETQYFGPGTRLLVL.